The T cell receptor beta chain under discussion was sequenced for a study of cytomegalovirus exposure and HLA in healthy donors. This CDR3 has 13 amino acids. CDR1 and CDR2 (germline): MDHEN, SYDVKM. V trimming: 7 bases; J trimming: 14 bases; junction bases outside the gene matches: 13. Profiling relied on immunoSEQ multiplex PCR, and the TCRdb table lists in-frame clones only, not all of them. The sample lists some 180,000 clones; 86% were seen once. What was sequenced was PBMCs. J is TRBJ1-4 and V is TRBV28, with 7 positions matching TRBD1. This TCR came from a young man in good health and CMV-seropositive. CDR3 loop: CASTPGTVLHLFF. CDR3 in DNA: TGTGCCAGCACCCCTGGGACAGTACTGCACCTGTTTTTT.